One sample yielded the 30 T cell receptor beta chains listed below, sequenced in a study of monozygotic twins with inflammatory bowel disease. TCRdb re-analyzed the 5' RACE reads; it lists each CDR3 protein once, without DNA. Seen in this sample are around 210,000 distinct CDR3 sequences; the ten most common clones hold approximately 7.7%. The specimen sequenced was blood. The receptors come from a human donor with ulcerative colitis or Crohn's disease, or a healthy co-twin of an affected twin (not recorded which).

The J gene is TRBJ2-3, the V gene TRBV24-1; no DNA is available, so the TRBD2 call from TCRdb remains unchecked. CDR3 length: 17 amino acids. Germline V gene lookup returns CDR1 KGHDR and CDR2 SFDVKD. The CDR3 loop reads CATSDLGSGRGPDTQYF.

The chain recombines TRBV5-1 with TRBJ1-3. The CDR3 is made up of 14 amino acids. Looked up from germline, CDR1 is SGHRS and CDR2 is YFSETQ. CDR3 sequence reads: CASSPAESTGNTIF.

The rearrangement uses TRBV12-3 or TRBV12-4 and TRBJ2-5; as DNA is missing, the TRBD1 call by TCRdb cannot be tested. This CDR3 has 16 amino acids. CDR3 region: CASRATGPIDQETQYF.

The gene calls are TRBV5-5 and TRBJ1-1. Per the germline V gene, CDR1 is SGHKS and CDR2 is YYEKEE (reference sequence). The length of the CDR3 is 12 residues. This chain's CDR3 is CASSFGRAEAFF.

The chain couples TRBV5-1 to TRBJ2-2. This CDR3 is built from 14 residues. CDR1 SGHRS and CDR2 YFSETQ come from the germline V gene. The CDR3 loop reads CASSLYPDTGELFF.

The genes are TRBV7-2 and TRBJ1-3; TCRdb picks TRBD1, but there is no DNA to check that call. Germline lookup yields CDR1 SGHTA and CDR2 FQGNSA. The CDR3 length is 17 residues. Here the CDR3 reads CASSYLGQATSGNTIYF. Full variable domain (rest looked up from reference TRBV7-2 and TRBJ1-3): GAGVSQSPSNKVTEKGKDVELRCDPISGHTALYWYRQSLGQGLEFLIYFQGNSAPDKSGLPSDRFSAERTGGSVSTLTIQRTQQEDSAVYLCASSYLGQATSGNTIYFGEGSWLTVV.

The chain couples TRBV19 to TRBJ1-2; absent DNA, TCRdb's TRBD1 call cannot be checked. The V gene's germline CDR1 is LNHDA and CDR2 SQIVND (reference sequence). The CDR3 sequence is 11 residues long. CDR3 sequence reads: CATTGAEGYTF.

The chain's CDR3 is CASSYSIADGNRNTEAFF. The chain carries TRBV6-5 and TRBJ1-1. Germline CDR1 MNHEY, CDR2 SVGAGI. The CDR3 has 18 residues.

The V and J genes are TRBV19 and TRBJ1-1; absent DNA, TCRdb's TRBD1 call cannot be checked. Germline V gene lookup returns CDR1 LNHDA and CDR2 SQIVND (reference sequence). CDR3 length: 14 residues. The CDR3 reads CASSQQGQGTEAFF.

The V gene is TRBV13, the J gene TRBJ2-2; TCRdb selects TRBD2, and the lack of DNA leaves this call unchecked. There are 17 residues in the CDR3. The germline gives CDR1 PRHDT, CDR2 FYEKMQ (reference sequence). This chain's CDR3 is CASSFLPAAGSTGELFF.

This chain joins TRBV6-5 and TRBJ1-1; the TCRdb call, TRBD1, lacks DNA for checking. Germline values: CDR1 MNHEY, CDR2 SVGAGI. This CDR3 has 13 amino acids. CDR3 in amino acids: CASSYSLRGPAFF.

The chain recombines TRBV5-1 with TRBJ1-2; TCRdb calls TRBD1, which cannot be checked without DNA. In germline, CDR1 is SGHRS, CDR2 YFSETQ. The CDR3 covers 16 residues. The CDR3 reads CASSLGTPGQTHGYTF. The whole variable domain, remainder taken from reference TRBV5-1 and TRBJ1-2, is KAGVTQTPRYLIKTRGQQVTLSCSPISGHRSVSWYQQTPGQGLQFLFEYFSETQRNKGNFPGRFSGRQFSNSRSEMNVSTLELGDSALYLCASSLGTPGQTHGYTFGSGTRLTVV.

This sequence joins TRBV7-2 and TRBJ1-6; without DNA, the TCRdb call of TRBD1 cannot be checked. The CDR3 is 14 residues long. Germline CDR1 reads SGHTA; CDR2 reads FQGNSA. The CDR3 here is CASSLRGRGSPLHF.

This chain's CDR3 is CASSSRPGEARSPLHF. This chain connects TRBV6-2 or TRBV6-3 to TRBJ1-6; the TRBD1 assignment by TCRdb is unverifiable without DNA. Looked up from germline, CDR1 is MNHEY and CDR2 is SVGEGT. CDR3 length: 16 amino acids.

The rearrangement joins TRBV5-5 to TRBJ2-7. The CDR3 sequence is 14 residues long. The germline V gene has CDR1 SGHKS and CDR2 YYEKEE (reference sequence). The CDR3 loop reads CASSAGRNSYEQYF.

The chain has TRBV4-2 and TRBJ2-1. This CDR3 region has 11 residues. CDR1 and CDR2 (germline): LGHNA, YNFKEQ. The CDR3 sequence is CASSQYNEQFF.

The chain joins TRBV12-3 or TRBV12-4 to TRBJ1-6. The length of the CDR3 is 14 residues. The CDR3 sequence is CASSLSRGFSPLHF.

J is TRBJ1-1 and V is TRBV7-2; TCRdb selects TRBD1, and the lack of DNA leaves this call unchecked. The CDR3 consists of 13 residues. CDR1 is SGHTA, CDR2 FQGNSA, per germline. Here the CDR3 reads CASSPGTNTEAFF.

The V and J genes are TRBV30 and TRBJ2-2. Germline CDR1 GTSNPN, CDR2 SVGIG (reference sequence). This CDR3 comprises 13 residues. This CDR3 is CASETDNTGELFF.

V usage is TRBV12-3 or TRBV12-4 and J usage is TRBJ1-1; TCRdb's assignment of TRBD1 cannot be checked, as there is no DNA. The CDR3 loop spans 15 amino acids. The CDR3 reads CASTFSGARGAEAFF.

The gene calls are TRBV27 and TRBJ2-5; TCRdb calls TRBD1, which cannot be checked without DNA. This CDR3 is built from 14 residues. CDR1 MNHEY and CDR2 SMNVEV come from the germline V gene (reference sequence). CDR3 region: CASSLTGPTETQYF.

The chain combines TRBV28 with TRBJ2-7; TCRdb names TRBD1, which stays unverified in the absence of DNA. The CDR3 sequence is 11 residues long. Germline V gives CDR1 MDHEN, CDR2 SYDVKM. CDR3 amino acids: CASNGNYEQYF.

This rearrangement joins TRBV20-1 to TRBJ2-5; the TCRdb call, TRBD2, lacks DNA for checking. The CDR3 runs to 16 residues. Germline V gene sequence: CDR1 DFQATT, CDR2 SNEGSKA (reference sequence). The chain's CDR3 is CSAREELAGTGETQYF.

The V and J genes are TRBV27 and TRBJ1-2; TCRdb gives TRBD1 as the D gene, but with no DNA this cannot be confirmed. The germline CDR1 and CDR2 sequences are MNHEY and SMNVEV (reference sequence). CDR3 length: 17 amino acids. The CDR3 loop reads CASSTLSEGARNYGYTF.

The chain couples TRBV7-8 to TRBJ1-5. Germline assignment: CDR1 SGHVS and CDR2 FQNEAQ. The CDR3 runs to 15 residues. The CDR3 spells CASSLAGGVGPAQHF.

J is TRBJ2-7 and V is TRBV7-2. Germline V gene data show CDR1 as SGHTA and CDR2 as FQGNSA. The CDR3 is made up of 15 amino acids. CDR3 sequence reads: CASSLGAAFLGEQYF.

This sequence joins TRBV9 and TRBJ2-2; as DNA is missing, the TRBD1 call by TCRdb cannot be tested. The V gene's germline CDR1 is SGDLS and CDR2 YYNGEE. The CDR3 runs 15 residues. CDR3 sequence reads: CASSVEGANTGELFF.

V is TRBV9 and J is TRBJ2-1; TCRdb's D gene call, TRBD1, goes unchecked for lack of DNA. The CDR3 consists of 14 residues. Germline values: CDR1 SGDLS, CDR2 YYNGEE. The CDR3 sequence is CASSVVPDGGEQFF.

The V call is TRBV9, the J call TRBJ1-6. CDR1 and CDR2 from the germline V gene are SGDLS and YYNGEE. The CDR3 contains 14 residues. The CDR3 region is CASSVGGVNSPLHF.

V usage is TRBV3-1 and J usage is TRBJ2-7; the TRBD1 assignment by TCRdb is unverifiable without DNA. Germline V lookup: CDR1 LGHDT, CDR2 YNNKEL (reference sequence). This CDR3 has 14 amino acids. CDR3 residues: CASSQFDSFYEQYF.